The clone carrying this T cell receptor beta chain was counted a few times. No antigen is known for it. The data stem from a study of cytomegalovirus exposure and HLA in healthy donors. In the PCR, 60 Vbeta and 13 Jbeta primers were used. Sequencing was performed with immunoSEQ multiplex PCR; in TCRdb, only in-frame clones are kept and a portion is missing. The sample lists roughly 90,000 clones, approximately 85% occurring once. Germline CDR1 reads MRHNA; CDR2 reads SNTAGT. Trimming took 2 bases from V and 3 from J; bases not matched to a gene: 8. The CDR3 contains 16 residues. Study-wide findings and caveats: Among TCR sequences, most were rare, though some public TCRs appeared in many donors.

This clonotype was obtained from a man aged 25-45 years in good health and CMV-seropositive. The specimen was PBMCs. The gene calls are TRBV6-4 and TRBJ2-3; 7 nucleotides line up with TRBD2. The CDR3 sequence: CASSDEARGSTDTQYF. CDR3 bases: TGTGCCAGCAGTGACGAGGCGCGGGGGTCGACAGATACGCAGTATTTT.